These T cell receptor beta chains were read from a single sample in a study of Graves' ophthalmopathy and Graves' hyperthyroidism. MiXCR, applied by TCRdb to the multiplex PCR reads, yields one record per CDR3 protein. The sample holds 650,000 to 900,000 distinct CDR3 sequences, about 44% seen once. Material: peripheral blood. These receptors were obtained from an adult man with Graves' ophthalmopathy. CDR3s include the opening cysteine and the closing phenylalanine or tryptophan. Some rows have no size entry. The others give once, few or many, or a class for an expanded clone.

j_call clone_size v_call cdr3_aa
TRBJ2-7 few TRBV4-3 CASSQVPNAYEQYF
TRBJ1-5 - TRBV19 CASSISEGINQPQHF
TRBJ2-3 - TRBV29-1 CSVEVSVTDTQYF
TRBJ2-2 few TRBV7-9 CASSSLMNTGELFF
TRBJ2-7 few TRBV7-2 CASSQQGNDYEQYF
TRBJ1-2 few TRBV20-1 CSATERGVGYGYTF
TRBJ2-1 - TRBV29-1 CSVATGGRNEQFF
TRBJ2-7 - TRBV6-5 CASRRQGISYEQYF
TRBJ1-2 - TRBV4-1 CASSQPGAPNYGYTF
TRBJ2-2 - TRBV7-2 CASSPLLAGTGELFF
TRBJ2-7 many TRBV10-3 CAISAPGTYEQYF
TRBJ2-6 many TRBV12-3/TRBV12-4 CASSLGTGRFTVLTF
TRBJ1-1 many TRBV20-1 CSARVRETEAFF
TRBJ1-1 - TRBV11-2 CAGQGVISEAFF
TRBJ2-2 few TRBV7-9 CASRRKGTGLTGELFF
TRBJ2-7 once TRBV11-1 CVSSVGLGSSYEQYF
TRBJ1-2 few TRBV2 CASSPDRQNYGYTF
TRBJ1-6 many TRBV19 CASSHTTGLNSPLHF
TRBJ1-1 - TRBV7-9 CASTTGTGGTEAFF
TRBJ1-6 - TRBV7-9 CASSLDAGGNSPLHF
TRBJ2-2 few TRBV29-1 CSVAGLSGRAIGELFF
TRBJ2-5 many TRBV20-1 CSASSQQETQYF
TRBJ2-2 few TRBV7-9 CASSFSGRARELFF
TRBJ2-5 few TRBV5-8 CASSLLGTSFPETQYF
TRBJ2-3 - TRBV19 CASSETTKSTDTQYF
TRBJ1-2 - TRBV15 CATSSQDRIYGYTF
TRBJ2-2 - TRBV19 CATEVGAGVAGELFF
TRBJ2-7 - TRBV9 CASSPSSGTGGLEQYF
TRBJ1-4 many TRBV7-8 CASSPQGQPNEKLFF
TRBJ2-2 - TRBV25-1 CASSLVDRESGELFF
TRBJ2-7 few TRBV9 CASSGGPGLATYEQYF
TRBJ2-5 few TRBV27 CASSGLAGQETQYF